The 17 T cell receptor beta chains given below trace back to one sample, sequenced in a study of blood T cell repertoires in COVID-19. Data came from immunoSEQ multiplex PCR; TCRdb stores just in-frame clones and leaves some out. This repertoire shows approximately 67,000 clones, approximately 90% found once; its top ten account for around 5%. Sequences were obtained from peripheral blood. Receptors originate from a woman in her sixties with active COVID-19.

This clone was seen only once. This CDR3 is CASSLPDRGKNIQYF. CDR3 in DNA: TGTGCCAGCAGCTTACCTGACAGGGGGAAAAACATTCAGTACTTC. This chain joins TRBV7-9 and TRBJ2-4, with 9 bases fitting TRBD1. CDR3 length: 15 amino acids. The germline gives CDR1 SEHNR, CDR2 FQNEAQ (reference sequence). Losses at the gene ends were 2 bases for V and 4 bases for J; bases not matched to a gene: 3.

The chain joins TRBV5-1 to TRBJ2-5, with D maybe TRBD1 (6 bases). Germline CDR1 reads SGHRS; CDR2 reads YFSETQ. V lost 4 bases, J lost 2 bases, and 18 bases lay in between. The CDR3 is 16 amino acids. The CDR3 bases are TGCGCCAGCAGCCCTTACACAGGGATGAGTCAAGAGACCCAGTACTTC. Its translation is CASSPYTGMSQETQYF. Drawing the rest from reference TRBV5-1 and TRBJ2-5, the complete variable domain is KAGVTQTPRYLIKTRGQQVTLSCSPISGHRSVSWYQQTPGQGLQFLFEYFSETQRNKGNFPGRFSGRQFSNSRSEMNVSTLELGDSALYLCASSPYTGMSQETQYFGPGTRLLVL.

V is TRBV25-1 and J is TRBJ2-5; D is unresolved. V was pared by 3 bases and J by 3 bases, with 11 bases between. CDR1 MGHDK and CDR2 SYGVNS come from the germline V gene. The length of the CDR3 is 14 residues. The chain's CDR3 is CASSEATMEETQYF. The CDR3 nucleotides read TGTGCCAGCAGTGAGGCCACTATGGAAGAGACCCAGTACTTC.

The chain has TRBV3-1 (or the pseudogene TRBV3-2) and TRBJ2-3; maybe TRBD2 (6 bases). CDR1 is LGHDT, CDR2 YNNKEL, per germline (reference sequence). Trimming removed 0 bases from V and 3 bases from J, with 13 bases in between. This CDR3 has 16 residues. This CDR3 reads CASSQDPGAATDTQYF. The CDR3 DNA reads as TGTGCCAGCAGCCAAGATCCGGGAGCGGCGACAGATACGCAGTATTTT.

The rearrangement links TRBV5-1 to TRBJ1-1; 7 bases are shared with TRBD1. The trim removed 4 bases at V and 3 bases at J, leaving 6 bases unmatched. This CDR3 is built from 14 residues. The germline CDR1 and CDR2 sequences are SGHRS and YFSETQ. CDR3 region: CASSQGEYDTEAFF. In nucleotides, the CDR3 is TGCGCCAGCAGCCAGGGGGAATATGACACTGAAGCTTTCTTT.

The genes are TRBV18 and TRBJ2-3; 11 nucleotides line up with TRBD2. This CDR3 spans 16 amino acids. Losses at the gene ends were 1 base for V and 0 bases for J; bases not matched to a gene: 0. Germline V gene lookup returns CDR1 KGHSH and CDR2 LQKENI. The CDR3 loop is CASSPRLAGSTDTQYF. In DNA form, the CDR3 reads TGTGCCAGCTCACCACGACTAGCGGGGAGCACAGATACGCAGTATTTT.

The CDR3 is CASSLGASAPYEQYF. CDR3 nucleotide sequence: TGTGCCAGTAGTTTAGGGGCTAGCGCACCCTACGAGCAGTACTTC. J is TRBJ2-7 and V is TRBV19, with a tentative D call TRBD2 (6 bases). Germline loops: CDR1 LNHDA, CDR2 SQIVND (reference sequence). V lost 5 bases and J lost 2, with 16 bases in between. The CDR3 loop spans 15 amino acids.

The chain combines TRBV15 with TRBJ2-7; 7 nucleotides line up with TRBD2. Losses at the gene ends were 3 bases for V and 4 bases for J; bases not matched to a gene: 6. This CDR3 region has 14 residues. Germline loops: CDR1 LNHNV, CDR2 YYDKDF (reference sequence). The chain's CDR3 is CATSSSASGYEQYF. The CDR3 DNA is TGTGCCACCAGCAGCTCGGCTAGCGGATACGAGCAGTACTTC.

The chain combines TRBV6-5 with TRBJ2-2; D possibly corresponds to TRBD2 (6 bases). Germline CDR1 MNHEY, CDR2 SVGAGI. CDR3 length: 13 residues. Trimming took off 3 bases at V and 5 bases at J, with 7 bases between the two ends. CDR3 region: CASSYRGTGELFF. The CDR3 nucleotides are TGTGCCAGCAGTTATCGGGGGACCGGGGAGCTGTTTTTT.

The chain is built from TRBV14 and TRBJ1-1; 9 bases map to TRBD1. Trimming cost V 5 bases and J 4 bases; bases outside gene matches: 17. In germline, CDR1 is SGHDN, CDR2 FVKESK. The length of the CDR3 is 18 residues. The CDR3 is CASSARPFTTGGTTEAFF. The DNA of the CDR3 is TGTGCCAGCAGCGCGCGACCCTTTACGACAGGGGGGACCACTGAAGCTTTCTTT.

The V and J genes are TRBV19 and TRBJ1-2, with 7 bases matching TRBD1. CDR1 is LNHDA, CDR2 SQIVND, per germline (reference sequence). Trimming cost V 5 bases and J 4 bases; bases outside gene matches: 13. The CDR3 is 16 amino acids. The CDR3 DNA is TGTGCCAGTAGTGCGGGGAGGCGGGGACAGACCTATGGCTACACCTTC. Protein product: CASSAGRRGQTYGYTF.

The genes are TRBV27 and TRBJ2-7, with 8 nucleotides matching TRBD1. With V trimmed by 3 bases and J by 3 bases, 7 bases remained unmatched. Germline CDR1 and CDR2: MNHEY and SMNVEV (reference sequence). The CDR3 length is 15 residues. CDR3 residues: CASSFGTGVNYEQYF. In nucleotides, the CDR3 is TGTGCCAGCAGTTTCGGGACAGGAGTTAACTACGAGCAGTACTTC.

The J gene is TRBJ1-6, the V gene TRBV7-2, with D uncertain. Germline V gives CDR1 SGHTA, CDR2 FQGNSA. V lost 5 bases and J lost 0, with 8 bases in between. This CDR3 has 15 amino acids. The DNA of the CDR3 is TGTGCCAGCAGCCCACGTAGCTCCTATAATTCACCCCTCCACTTT. This encodes CASSPRSSYNSPLHF.

The rearrangement uses TRBV19 and TRBJ2-7, with 10 bases fitting TRBD1. Germline values: CDR1 LNHDA, CDR2 SQIVND (reference sequence). The CDR3 covers 14 residues. The junction had 5 bases not matched to a gene; V was cut back by 6 bases and J by 3 bases. The CDR3 DNA is TGTGCCAGTAGGGACAGGGGGTCACTCTACGAGCAGTACTTC. Amino acids: CASRDRGSLYEQYF.

The chain employs TRBV24-1 and TRBJ2-7; TRBD1 matches at 7 bases. The CDR3 consists of 13 residues. The junction had 5 bases not matched to a gene; V was cut back by 7 bases and J by 3 bases. Germline V lookup: CDR1 KGHDR, CDR2 SFDVKD. The CDR3 bases are TGTGCCACCAGCGGAGACAGGGTCTACGAGCAGTACTTC. Translating gives CATSGDRVYEQYF.

V and J are TRBV6-2 or TRBV6-3 and TRBJ1-6; D is perhaps TRBD1 (6 bases). The V gene lost 4 bases and the J gene lost 10 bases, with 8 bases spanning the gap. Germline CDR1 MNHEY, CDR2 SVGEGT. The CDR3 is 12 amino acids. As DNA, the CDR3 is TGTGCCAGCAGTTTACAGGGCTCACCCCTCCACTTT. Amino acid sequence: CASSLQGSPLHF.

The chain has TRBV7-9 and TRBJ2-5, with a possible D match to TRBD1 (6 bases). Trimming left V 2 bases short and J 5 bases short, with 12 bases between. Germline V gene data show CDR1 as SEHNR and CDR2 as FQNEAQ (reference sequence). This CDR3 has 14 residues. For the CDR3, the DNA is TGTGCCAGCAGCTTAAGGGCAGGGGTGGAGACCCAGTACTTC. Amino acid sequence: CASSLRAGVETQYF.